Below are 28 T cell receptor beta chains sequenced from a single sample in a study of blood T cell repertoires in COVID-19. Libraries were prepared by immunoSEQ multiplex PCR; TCRdb keeps only in-frame clonotypes and omits some of them. The sample has 130,000 or so clones, roughly 86% seen once. Sequencing was carried out using peripheral blood. Receptors originate from a woman aged 55-75 years with acute or convalescent COVID-19.

This clone was counted only a few times. This same CDR3 is encoded by further DNA sequences in the sample. The chain has TRBV4-2 and TRBJ2-3; D is ambiguous. The CDR3 is 16 amino acids. Trimming removed 0 bases at V and 1 base at J, with 11 bases between. Looked up from germline, CDR1 is LGHNA and CDR2 is YNFKEQ. CDR3 coding DNA: TGTGCCAGCAGCCAAGAGGCTTCGCCCCGCACAGATACGCAGTATTTT. Amino acids: CASSQEASPRTDTQYF.

J is TRBJ2-3 and V is TRBV20-1; D is ambiguous. The V end lost 6 bases, the J end lost 5 bases, and 9 bases lay between the germline ends. The CDR3 is 11 residues long. In germline, CDR1 is DFQATT, CDR2 SNEGSKA (reference sequence). The CDR3 nucleotides read TGCAGTGCCCAAATCGGAGATACGCAGTATTTT. Protein product: CSAQIGDTQYF.

The gene calls are TRBV7-9 and TRBJ2-3; 13 nucleotides match TRBD2. The CDR3 extends over 17 amino acids. Germline V gives CDR1 SEHNR, CDR2 FQNEAQ (reference sequence). Unmatched junction bases numbered 3, after V lost 1 base and J lost 2 bases. The CDR3 is CASSLGTSGGYTDTQYF. CDR3 sequence (DNA): TGTGCCAGCAGCTTAGGGACTAGCGGGGGATACACAGATACGCAGTATTTT. Drawing the rest from reference TRBV7-9 and TRBJ2-3, the complete variable domain is DTGVSQNPRHKITKRGQNVTFRCDPISEHNRLYWYRQTLGQGPEFLTYFQNEAQLEKSRLLSDRFSAERPKGSFSTLEIQRTEQGDSAMYLCASSLGTSGGYTDTQYFGPGTRLTVL.

The V call is TRBV4-2, the J call TRBJ2-3, with 11 positions matching TRBD2. Trimming cost V 0 bases and J 4 bases; bases outside gene matches: 6. This CDR3 is 17 amino acids long. Germline V gene data show CDR1 as LGHNA and CDR2 as YNFKEQ. The CDR3 loop reads CASSQEVASGGSDTQYF. The CDR3 nucleotides are TGTGCCAGCAGCCAAGAAGTGGCTAGCGGGGGGTCAGATACGCAGTATTTT.

This rearrangement joins TRBV2 to TRBJ2-1, with D possibly being TRBD1 (6 bases). The V gene lost 6 bases and the J gene lost 4 bases, with 16 bases spanning the gap. Germline CDR1 SNHLY, CDR2 FYNNEI. The CDR3 loop spans 15 amino acids. CDR3 loop: CASSPSQGWYNEQFF. Written as DNA, the CDR3 is TGTGCCAGCAGCCCAAGTCAGGGGTGGTACAATGAGCAGTTCTTC.

This chain joins TRBV15 and TRBJ1-2, with TRBD1 matching over 10 bases. Germline values: CDR1 LNHNV, CDR2 YYDKDF (reference sequence). This CDR3 is built from 15 residues. V shed 1 base and J 7 bases; nucleotides not matched to a gene: 6. The CDR3 bases are TGTGCCACCAGCAGAGGTAGACAGGGGGCAAGTGGCTACACCTTC. This encodes CATSRGRQGASGYTF.

This chain links TRBV6-5 with TRBJ2-1; the match to TRBD1 covers 8 bases. This CDR3 contains 15 residues. V lost 7 bases and J lost 5; bases outside the gene matches: 10. In germline, CDR1 is MNHEY, CDR2 SVGAGI. CDR3 nucleotides: TGTGCCAGCACCCCCGTCGGACAGGGAGACAATGAGCAGTTCTTC. It yields the protein CASTPVGQGDNEQFF.

V gene TRBV3-1 (or the pseudogene TRBV3-2) combines with J gene TRBJ1-1; the D gene is possibly TRBD1 (5 bases). Trimming pared 1 base from V and 4 bases from J, leaving 10 bases between. This CDR3 region has 14 residues. The germline V gene encodes CDR1 LGHDT and CDR2 YNNKEL (reference sequence). CDR3 DNA sequence: TGTGCCAGCAGCCAAGCTTCAGGGATCACTGAAGCTTTCTTT. Protein sequence: CASSQASGITEAFF.

CDR3 nucleotides: TGTGCCAGCAGCGGAGGAGACAGGGGGCCTTATGGCTACACCTTC. Amino acid sequence: CASSGGDRGPYGYTF. J is TRBJ1-2 and V is TRBV9; TRBD1 aligns across 10 bases. Trimming removed 3 bases from V and 5 bases from J; junction bases left unmatched: 7. The CDR3 spans 15 residues. Germline lookup yields CDR1 SGDLS and CDR2 YYNGEE. The full variable domain, completed using reference TRBV9 and TRBJ1-2, is DSGVTQTPKHLITATGQRVTLRCSPRSGDLSVYWYQQSLDQGLQFLIQYYNGEERAKGNILERFSAQQFPDLHSELNLSSLELGDSALYFCASSGGDRGPYGYTFGSGTRLTVV.

The gene calls are TRBV28 and TRBJ1-1; 8 bases line up with TRBD1. Looked up from germline, CDR1 is MDHEN and CDR2 is SYDVKM. The J segment lost 1 base and the V segment lost 5 bases, leaving 6 bases of the junction unmatched. The CDR3 sequence is 15 residues long. This CDR3 reads CASSPTGVGNTEAFF. CDR3 DNA sequence: TGTGCCAGCAGTCCGACAGGGGTGGGGAACACTGAAGCTTTCTTT.

V and J are TRBV13 and TRBJ1-6; 9 nucleotides line up with TRBD1. Germline CDR1 is PRHDT and CDR2 is FYEKMQ (reference sequence). CDR3 size: 15 residues. Trimming cost V 5 bases and J 9 bases; bases outside gene matches: 8. The CDR3 reads CASSLRTGVFSPLHF. Written as DNA, the CDR3 is TGTGCCAGCAGCCTTCGGACAGGGGTGTTTTCACCCCTCCACTTT.

The J gene is TRBJ1-2, the V gene TRBV27; 8 bases match TRBD1. This CDR3 comprises 16 residues. Germline CDR1 is MNHEY and CDR2 is SMNVEV (reference sequence). Unmatched junction bases numbered 12, after V lost 6 bases and J lost 3 bases. In DNA form, the CDR3 reads TGTGCCAGCAGACCCCAAATACAGGGGGGGTACTATGGCTACACCTTC. Its protein product is CASRPQIQGGYYGYTF.

The chain uses TRBV28 and TRBJ1-2; TRBD1 might be the D (5 bases). Germline CDR1 MDHEN, CDR2 SYDVKM. V shed 6 bases and J shed 3 bases, with 11 bases lying between them. This CDR3 is built from 13 residues. CDR3 sequence: CASRPGLYYGYTF. The CDR3 DNA follows: TGTGCCAGCAGACCGGGACTGTACTATGGCTACACCTTC.

The chain combines TRBV18 with TRBJ2-7; 9 positions agree with TRBD1. The germline CDR1 and CDR2 sequences are KGHSH and LQKENI. V was clipped by 2 bases and J by 0 bases; unmatched bases: 5. CDR3 length: 16 residues. DNA of the CDR3: TGTGCCAGCTCACCAGAAACAGGGGGCTACTCCTACGAGCAGTACTTC. Protein sequence: CASSPETGGYSYEQYF. Full variable domain (missing parts from reference TRBV18 and TRBJ2-7): NAGVMQNPRHLVRRRGQEARLRCSPMKGHSHVYWYRQLPEEGLKFMVYLQKENIIDESGMPKERFSAEFPKEGPSILRIQQVVRGDSAAYFCASSPETGGYSYEQYFGPGTRLTVT.

V and J are TRBV19 and TRBJ1-1; unclear D gene. From germline, CDR1 is LNHDA and CDR2 SQIVND (reference sequence). This CDR3 is built from 14 residues. V was pared by 3 bases and J by 0 bases, with 8 bases between. The CDR3 DNA follows: TGTGCCAGTAGTATCAGCAGGATGAACACTGAAGCTTTCTTT. It specifies CASSISRMNTEAFF.

V usage is TRBV6-6 and J usage is TRBJ2-3; maybe TRBD1 (6 bases). Trimming took off 4 bases at V and 3 bases at J, with 11 bases between the two ends. The CDR3 runs 14 residues. Looked up from germline, CDR1 is MNHNY and CDR2 is SVGAGI (reference sequence). The CDR3 nucleotides read TGTGCCAGCAGTTGGGCCAGGGGTACAGATACGCAGTATTTT. Residues: CASSWARGTDTQYF.

The chain has TRBV3-1 (or the pseudogene TRBV3-2) and TRBJ2-2; TRBD2 aligns across 7 bases. The length of the CDR3 is 15 residues. Germline CDR1 reads LGHDT; CDR2 reads YNNKEL (reference sequence). V was clipped by 1 base and J by 6 bases; unmatched bases: 5. The CDR3 is CASSQVPSGAGELFF. In DNA, the CDR3 is TGTGCCAGCAGCCAAGTCCCGAGCGGGGCCGGGGAGCTGTTTTTT.

This clone was seen more than once but under ten times. The gene calls are TRBV6-5 and TRBJ2-7; 8 bases map to TRBD2. This CDR3 comprises 15 residues. V gave up 0 bases and J gave up 3 bases; unmatched junction bases: 4. Germline CDR1 and CDR2: MNHEY and SVGAGI. The chain's CDR3 is CASSYSMRGVYEQYF. The CDR3, as DNA: TGTGCCAGCAGTTACTCGATGCGGGGGGTCTACGAGCAGTACTTC.

The chain joins TRBV5-6 to TRBJ2-5; 10 bases are a match to TRBD1. Germline V gene sequence: CDR1 SGHDT, CDR2 YYEEEE. V was pared by 1 base and J by 3 bases, with 3 bases of the junction left unmatched. The CDR3 covers 15 residues. The CDR3 sequence: CASSLMTGGKETQYF. In DNA, the CDR3 is TGTGCCAGCAGCTTGATGACAGGGGGCAAAGAGACCCAGTACTTC.

The V call is TRBV9, the J call TRBJ2-3; D not resolved. Trimming cost V 4 bases and J 3 bases, with 12 bases left between them. The CDR3 contains 14 residues. Germline CDR1 reads SGDLS; CDR2 reads YYNGEE. CDR3 sequence: CASSLSGDTDTQYF. For the CDR3, the DNA is TGTGCCAGCAGCCTCTCGGGTGATACAGATACGCAGTATTTT.

The chain recombines TRBV19 with TRBJ2-6; tentatively, D is TRBD2 (5 bases). The CDR3 runs 19 residues. Trimming cost V 6 bases and J 1 base, with 22 bases left between them. In germline, CDR1 is LNHDA, CDR2 SQIVND (reference sequence). CDR3 protein: CASRSLRDGDLSGANVLTF. In DNA, the CDR3 is TGTGCCAGTAGGTCCCTGCGAGACGGGGATCTTTCTGGGGCCAACGTCCTGACTTTC.

This rearrangement joins TRBV19 to TRBJ2-2; unclear D gene. V lost 9 bases and J 0 bases, leaving 17 bases between the germline ends. The CDR3 loop spans 16 amino acids. The germline V gene encodes CDR1 LNHDA and CDR2 SQIVND (reference sequence). The DNA of the CDR3 is TGTGCCAGCTCCTATCTAGGCAGTTCGAACACCGGGGAGCTGTTTTTT. Its protein product is CASSYLGSSNTGELFF.

The chain links TRBV6-5 to TRBJ2-7; the match to TRBD1 covers 8 bases. V gave up 6 bases and J gave up 7 bases; unmatched junction bases: 11. This CDR3 is 14 amino acids long. Germline assignment: CDR1 MNHEY and CDR2 SVGAGI. CDR3 coding DNA: TGTGCCAGCAGCCTTGGGACAGGTCTCAGGGAGCAGTACTTC. Translated: CASSLGTGLREQYF.

This clone was seen at least ten times. V is TRBV28 and J is TRBJ1-5, with 7 nucleotides matching TRBD1. The germline gives CDR1 MDHEN, CDR2 SYDVKM. The V gene end was trimmed by 7 bases and the J gene end by 4 bases; junction bases not matched to a gene: 7. The CDR3 has 14 residues. CDR3 DNA: TGTGCCAGCACACCGACAGGGTATAATCAGCCCCAGCATTTT. Amino acids: CASTPTGYNQPQHF.

The chain joins TRBV2 to TRBJ2-7; maybe TRBD2 (7 bases). V lost 2 bases, J lost 0 bases, and 17 bases lay in between. CDR3 length equals 17 residues. Looked up from germline, CDR1 is SNHLY and CDR2 is FYNNEI. The CDR3 sequence is CASSEWGGGLTSYEQYF. The DNA of the CDR3 is TGTGCCAGCAGTGAATGGGGCGGGGGCCTTACCTCCTACGAGCAGTACTTC.

This clone has more than one count but fewer than ten. The chain combines TRBV5-4 with TRBJ2-2, with 8 nucleotides matching TRBD1. The germline gives CDR1 SGHNT, CDR2 YYREEE (reference sequence). CDR3 size: 16 residues. V lost 3 bases, J lost 7 bases, and 11 bases stayed unmatched. This CDR3 reads CASSSGQGRTNGELFF. CDR3 DNA: TGTGCCAGCAGCTCCGGACAGGGTCGAACTAACGGGGAGCTGTTTTTT.

This clone has just one count. The J gene is TRBJ1-6, the V gene TRBV5-1; tentatively, D is TRBD1 (5 bases). V was shortened by 6 bases and J by 7 bases, with 14 bases between the two germline ends. Germline CDR1 reads SGHRS; CDR2 reads YFSETQ. The CDR3 contains 14 residues. Here the CDR3 reads CASTPGGVNSPLHF. The CDR3 nucleotides are TGCGCCAGCACCCCGGGAGGGGTGAATTCACCCCTCCACTTT.

This sequence joins TRBV28 and TRBJ2-7, with a weak D call TRBD1 (6 bases). Per the germline V gene, CDR1 is MDHEN and CDR2 is SYDVKM. V was cut by 3 bases and J by 0 bases, with 12 bases left in between. The CDR3 totals 15 residues. Written as DNA, the CDR3 is TGTGCCAGCAGTTTTTCTACAGGGACCTCCTACGAGCAGTACTTC. Protein: CASSFSTGTSYEQYF.